The source of this T cell receptor beta chain is a study of read filtering for tumor transcriptome and immune sequencing. Molecular barcoded adaptors covering alpha/delta and beta/gamma chains were used on 400 ng RNA. TCRdb passed the reads through MiXCR, listing each CDR3 protein once. The sample consists of 100,000 to 150,000 distinct CDR3 sequences, approximately 13% of them appearing once. CDR1 is MNHEY, CDR2 SVGEGT, per germline. This CDR3 is 12 amino acids long. With 6 bases removed from V and 9 bases from J, the gap between germline ends came to 12 bases. This clonotype was seen at least ten times.

The receptor was isolated from a donor at least 40 years old with multiple myeloma. The chain couples TRBV6-2 or TRBV6-3 to TRBJ2-1, with a tentative D call TRBD2 (5 bases). Sample: a population of CD138-negative cells sorted from bone marrow. CDR3 nucleotide sequence: TGTGCCAGCAGCCCCACTAGTATTGAGCAGTTCTTC. It yields the protein CASSPTSIEQFF.